This T cell receptor (beta chain) was profiled in a study of radiotherapy plus CTLA-4 blockade in lung cancer. Study observations and caveats: Blood-borne expansion of tumor-derived TCR clones followed radiotherapy plus ipilimumab.

The CDR3 has 13 amino acids. Measured with immunoSEQ multiplex PCR; TCRdb has only the in-frame clones, and not every one. The table includes some 30,000 clones, around 85% detected once. With respect to this clone: The target antigen is unknown.

The chain uses TRBV21-1 and TRBJ1-1; the table's D call of TRBD1 was not tested on the DNA. TRBV21-1 is labeled a pseudogene. The sequenced sample was peripheral blood, obtained from a patient treated with radiotherapy plus ipilimumab. This receptor was identified in a human donor with non-small cell lung cancer who had stable disease on radiotherapy plus ipilimumab. As DNA, the CDR3 is TGTGCCAGCTTACAGGCTCCTGGCGCTGAAGCTTTCTTT. Translated: CASLQAPGAEAFF.